These T cell receptor beta chains were read from a single sample in a study of shared clonotypes between healthy human individuals. The repertoire was sequenced with immunoSEQ multiplex PCR; TCRdb's copy has only in-frame clones and lacks some. The repertoire has about 2.4 million clones, over 85% of them found once; the top ten carry 0.36%. Sequenced material: naive CD4+ T cells from PBMCs. The receptors come from a man aged 18-30 years in good health. Some clones in this sample may be carry-over from other donors' samples. CDR3s leave out the opening cysteine and the closing phenylalanine or tryptophan.

v_gene	j_gene	CDR3aa
TRBV27	TRBJ2-2	ASRGSGRQNTGELF
TRBV7-3	TRBJ2-3	ASSLLAGVADTQY
TRBV27	TRBJ2-7	ASSPGPRTIRRYPHEQY
TRBV20-1	TRBJ1-2	SASYYGYT
TRBV2	TRBJ1-2	ASSEQGNYGYT
TRBV28	TRBJ1-5	ASRLTGFRNQPQH
TRBV2	TRBJ2-2	ASRGGSGVTGELF
TRBV5-1	TRBJ1-2	ASSLRDNYGYT
TRBV15	TRBJ1-3	ATSRDLGTAANTIY
TRBV13	TRBJ1-2	ASSNDRGLNYGYT
TRBV28	TRBJ2-1	ASSFLESYNEQF
TRBV7-9	TRBJ1-3	ASSPLGAGSGNTIY
TRBV7-8	TRBJ1-5	ASSPRRDRVNQPQH
TRBV10-2	TRBJ2-1	ASSLTGQLYNEQF
TRBV6-1	TRBJ1-2	ASSEARGYGYT
TRBV14	TRBJ2-7	ASSPRDRGAYEQY
TRBV7-2	TRBJ2-5	ASSPLSGPEETQY
TRBV5-1	TRBJ1-1	ASSLTGNTEAF
TRBV7-8	TRBJ2-6	ASSPSLGRETLFSGANVLT
TRBV5-1	TRBJ2-7	ASGTSGFYEQY
TRBV28	TRBJ1-2	ASSSPTAYGYT
TRBV7-8	TRBJ1-1	ASSPTPLNTEAF
TRBV4-3	TRBJ2-3	ASSLLNNADTQY
TRBV28	TRBJ1-4	ASSSRDRGDEKLF
TRBV28	TRBJ2-6	ASVAAGANVLT
TRBV14	TRBJ2-3	ASSQGSTDTQY
TRBV7-2	TRBJ2-5	ASSLMGPWAGETQY
TRBV27	TRBJ1-2	ASSPMLGGIYGYT
TRBV19	TRBJ1-5	ASSRDRPNQPQH
TRBV28	TRBJ2-7	ASSSSTARWGSGGYEQY
TRBV11-1	TRBJ1-2	ASSSTTGNYGYT
TRBV15	TRBJ2-2	ATSRDRGGTGELF
TRBV5-1	TRBJ2-3	ASSLVGRETDTQY
TRBV11-3	TRBJ2-1	ASSPGPGASRVSEQF
TRBV6-5	TRBJ2-5	ASRRTAPHPTQY
TRBV5-1	TRBJ2-3	ASGTPSRGTDTQY
TRBV10-2	TRBJ2-1	ASSDRGPYNEQF
TRBV7-2	TRBJ2-3	ASSTGQITDTQY
TRBV7-2	TRBJ2-1	ASSFKRAHHNEQF
TRBV6-5	TRBJ2-1	ASSRGTGDDEQF
TRBV5-8	TRBJ2-2	ASSVGQSLVAGELF
TRBV11-3	TRBJ2-2	ASSSGFPTYTGELF
TRBV5-1	TRBJ2-7	ASSLFSPTAGYEQY
TRBV6-6	TRBJ1-5	ASSYSNPGNQPQH